This T cell receptor (beta chain) originates from a study of control samples from healthy donors and cancer patients. Sequenced by immunoSEQ multiplex PCR; TCRdb stores in-frame clones only, minus some. The sample holds approximately 150,000 clones, almost 90% seen once. Germline V lookup: CDR1 MDHEN, CDR2 SYDVKM. V lost 6 bases to trimming and J lost 0 bases; unmatched junction nucleotides: 7. The CDR3 runs to 17 residues. This TCR was recovered from a young man in good health. Sequencing was performed on blood. V gene TRBV28 combines with J gene TRBJ2-6; 8 bases line up with TRBD1. The CDR3 sequence is CASRPGTGLSGANVLTF. CDR3 DNA: TGTGCCAGCAGGCCCGGGACAGGTCTCTCTGGGGCCAACGTCCTGACTTTC.